A selection of T cell receptor beta chains follows, all from one sample in a study of blood T cell repertoires in COVID-19. Sequenced by immunoSEQ multiplex PCR; TCRdb stores in-frame clones only, minus some. Found here are tens of thousands of clones, 65% to 75% of them singletons; the top ten hold roughly 27%. Input material: peripheral blood. The receptor source for this set is a woman of 80 years or more with acute or convalescent COVID-19. Both conserved end residues are part of each CDR3. D genes are given only for firm matches. Only part of the rows carry a size: once, few, many, or a class if the clone is expanded.

J gene: TRBJ2-3; V gene: TRBV7-2; clone size: NA; D gene: NA; CDR3 protein: CASSFGGSGTDTQYF; CDR3 DNA: TGTGCCAGCAGCTTTGGGGGGTCTGGTACAGATACGCAGTATTTT
J gene: TRBJ2-5; V gene: TRBV28; clone size: NA; D gene: TRBD1; CDR3 protein: CASSLGTGAETQYF; CDR3 DNA: TGTGCCAGCAGCCTCGGGACAGGGGCCGAGACCCAGTACTTC
J gene: TRBJ1-2; V gene: TRBV28; clone size: NA; D gene: NA; CDR3 protein: CASTSDRSGYTF; CDR3 DNA: TGTGCCAGCACTTCGGACAGATCTGGCTACACCTTC
J gene: TRBJ2-3; V gene: TRBV5-6; clone size: NA; D gene: NA; CDR3 protein: CASSLAANPGSTDTQYF; CDR3 DNA: TGTGCCAGCAGCTTGGCCGCCAACCCGGGGTCGACAGATACGCAGTATTTT
J gene: TRBJ2-7; V gene: TRBV18; clone size: NA; D gene: TRBD2; CDR3 protein: CASSPPSLAGGEQYF; CDR3 DNA: TGTGCCAGCTCACCACCGTCTCTAGCGGGAGGTGAGCAGTACTTC
J gene: TRBJ2-7; V gene: TRBV18; clone size: NA; D gene: TRBD1; CDR3 protein: CASSSTGDYEQYF; CDR3 DNA: TGTGCCAGCTCTTCGACAGGGGACTACGAGCAGTACTTC
J gene: TRBJ2-5; V gene: TRBV18; clone size: NA; D gene: NA; CDR3 protein: CASSPSSEETQYF; CDR3 DNA: TGTGCCAGCTCACCATCCTCCGAAGAGACCCAGTACTTC
J gene: TRBJ2-7; V gene: TRBV11-2; clone size: NA; D gene: TRBD2; CDR3 protein: CASSLDRGGRARNSYEQYF; CDR3 DNA: TGTGCCAGCAGCTTAGATCGTGGCGGGAGGGCCAGAAACTCCTACGAGCAGTACTTC
J gene: TRBJ1-3; V gene: TRBV5-1; clone size: NA; D gene: NA; CDR3 protein: CASSSQGNPGNTIYF; CDR3 DNA: TGCGCCAGCAGCTCCCAGGGTAATCCTGGAAACACCATATATTTT
J gene: TRBJ1-2; V gene: TRBV6-6; clone size: NA; D gene: NA; CDR3 protein: CASGLLDRNYGYTF; CDR3 DNA: TGTGCCAGCGGCCTCCTGGACAGAAACTATGGCTACACCTTC
J gene: TRBJ2-1; V gene: TRBV7-3; clone size: once; D gene: TRBD2; CDR3 protein: CASSLTVGLAGDNEQFF; CDR3 DNA: TGTGCCAGCAGCTTAACAGTTGGACTAGCGGGAGACAATGAGCAGTTCTTC
J gene: TRBJ2-2; V gene: TRBV27; clone size: NA; D gene: NA; CDR3 protein: CASSLSAGTGELFF; CDR3 DNA: TGTGCCAGCAGTTTATCGGCGGGCACCGGGGAGCTGTTTTTT
J gene: TRBJ2-1; V gene: TRBV5-4; clone size: few; D gene: TRBD2; CDR3 protein: CASSQELAGNEQFF; CDR3 DNA: TGTGCCAGCAGCCAGGAACTAGCGGGGAATGAGCAGTTCTTC
J gene: TRBJ1-1; V gene: TRBV4-2; clone size: NA; D gene: NA; CDR3 protein: CASSHPIGRAVNTEAFF; CDR3 DNA: TGTGCCAGCAGCCACCCAATTGGGAGGGCGGTGAACACTGAAGCTTTCTTT
J gene: TRBJ1-1; V gene: TRBV6-4; clone size: NA; D gene: NA; CDR3 protein: CASSRRDLLDTEAFF; CDR3 DNA: TGTGCCAGCAGTCGGAGGGACCTGTTGGACACTGAAGCTTTCTTT
J gene: TRBJ2-5; V gene: TRBV11-3; clone size: NA; D gene: NA; CDR3 protein: CASSLGAVTQETQYF; CDR3 DNA: TGTGCCAGCAGCTTAGGTGCGGTTACCCAAGAGACCCAGTACTTC
J gene: TRBJ2-3; V gene: TRBV4-3; clone size: NA; D gene: TRBD1; CDR3 protein: CASSGQGAGTDTQYF; CDR3 DNA: TGCGCCAGCAGCGGACAGGGGGCGGGCACAGATACGCAGTATTTT
J gene: TRBJ2-7; V gene: TRBV5-4; clone size: NA; D gene: NA; CDR3 protein: CASSLGLQQYF; CDR3 DNA: TGTGCCAGCAGCTTGGGACTACAGCAGTACTTC
J gene: TRBJ2-2; V gene: TRBV27; clone size: NA; D gene: TRBD2; CDR3 protein: CASSHGLVVAIGELFF; CDR3 DNA: TGTGCCAGCAGTCATGGACTAGTGGTAGCCATCGGGGAGCTGTTTTTT
J gene: TRBJ2-5; V gene: TRBV7-9; clone size: NA; D gene: NA; CDR3 protein: CASSLPLRGAETQYF; CDR3 DNA: TGTGCCAGCAGCTTACCTCTCAGGGGGGCCGAGACCCAGTACTTC
J gene: TRBJ2-3; V gene: TRBV24-1; clone size: NA; D gene: NA; CDR3 protein: CATSVGGTDTQYF; CDR3 DNA: TGTGCCACCAGTGTAGGGGGCACAGATACGCAGTATTTT
J gene: TRBJ2-3; V gene: TRBV5-1; clone size: few; D gene: TRBD2; CDR3 protein: CASSPLTSGTDTQYF; CDR3 DNA: TGCGCCAGCAGCCCACTGACTAGCGGCACAGATACGCAGTATTTT